This TCR beta chain was profiled in a study of response to subunit inactivated influenza vaccine. This clonotype has only a few counts. CDR1 SGHAT and CDR2 FQNNGV come from the germline V gene. With 6 bases clipped from V and 2 bases from J, the junction kept 13 bases outside the gene matches. The CDR3 loop spans 17 amino acids. MiXCR, run by TCRdb on the RT-PCR reads, gives a single entry per CDR3 protein. The table lists 550,000 to 600,000 distinct CDR3 sequences, approximately 12% of them singletons. The chain carries TRBV11-2 and TRBJ2-3; TRBD2 aligns across 8 bases. This clonotype was obtained from a man between 50 and 59 years old who received an inactivated influenza vaccine. The sequencing used PBMCs from blood, collected on the day of vaccination. The CDR3 DNA reads TGTGCCAGCAGGAAAAACAAGCCGGGGGGGAACACAGATACGCAGTATTTT. Translating it yields CASRKNKPGGNTDTQYF.